This record looks at one T cell receptor (beta chain) sequence and its context. The sample is drawn from a study of blood T cells in healthy people across ages. Through a sample-barcoded 5' primer and a J-beta primer mix, a second PCR was run for about 6 to 12 cycles. MiXCR, applied by TCRdb to the 5' RACE reads, yields one record per CDR3 protein. The sample consists of over 1.5 million distinct CDR3 sequences, around half of them appearing once. Germline V CDR1 and CDR2: SGHTA, FQGNSA. This CDR3 region has 13 residues. Trimming cost V 7 bases and J 8 bases, with 15 bases left between them. The clonotype originates from a woman aged 40 to 50 in good health. Sequencing was performed on blood. The chain couples TRBV7-2 to TRBJ2-1; D uncertain. This CDR3 reads CASNLARGDEQFF. DNA of the CDR3: TGTGCCAGCAACTTGGCCCGTGGCGATGAGCAGTTCTTC.